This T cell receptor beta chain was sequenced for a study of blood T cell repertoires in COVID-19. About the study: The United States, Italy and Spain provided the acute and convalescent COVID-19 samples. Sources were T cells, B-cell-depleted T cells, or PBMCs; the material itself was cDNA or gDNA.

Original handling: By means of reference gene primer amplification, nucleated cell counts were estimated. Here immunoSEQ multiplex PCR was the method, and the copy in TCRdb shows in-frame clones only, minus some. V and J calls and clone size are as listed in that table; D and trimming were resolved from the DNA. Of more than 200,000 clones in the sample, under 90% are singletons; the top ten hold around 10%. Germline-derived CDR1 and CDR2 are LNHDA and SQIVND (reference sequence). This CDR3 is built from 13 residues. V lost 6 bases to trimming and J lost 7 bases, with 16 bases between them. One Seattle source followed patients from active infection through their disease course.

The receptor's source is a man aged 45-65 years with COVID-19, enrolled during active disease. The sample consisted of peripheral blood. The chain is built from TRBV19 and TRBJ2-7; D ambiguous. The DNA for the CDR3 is TGTGCCAGTAGCCCTTCCAACTTCGGGGAGCAGTACTTC. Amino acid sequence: CASSPSNFGEQYF. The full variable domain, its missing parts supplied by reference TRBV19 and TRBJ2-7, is DGGITQSPKYLFRKEGQNVTLSCEQNLNHDAMYWYRQDPGQGLRLIYYSQIVNDFQKGDIAEGYSVSREKKESFPLTVTSAQKNPTAFYLCASSPSNFGEQYFGPGTRLTVT.